This passage covers 27 T cell receptor beta chains from one sample sequenced in a study of T cells in Graves' hyperthyroidism and ophthalmopathy. RNA transcripts were the template for amplifying TCR beta CDR3 regions. The HTBI primer set was used in a first-round RT-PCR of the TCR CDR3. TCRdb processed the multiplex PCR reads anew with MiXCR; each CDR3 protein has one entry. The data contain 250,000 to 400,000 distinct CDR3 sequences, approximately 13% of them seen just once; the ten biggest clones take up approximately 35%. What was sequenced was blood. All receptors derive from a woman aged 40 to 50 with Graves' ophthalmopathy.

There are many counts of this clonotype. The rearrangement uses TRBV5-6 and TRBJ2-7; 8 nucleotides match TRBD1. This CDR3 comprises 12 residues. Germline CDR1 is SGHDT and CDR2 is YYEEEE. Trimming at V came to 10 bases and at J to 1 base, leaving 4 bases not matched to a gene. The CDR3 loop reads CARDRSSYEQYF. DNA for the CDR3: TGTGCCCGGGACAGGTCTTCCTACGAGCAGTACTTC.

As for this clonotype: A much larger clone lies a single base off, so this may be a read error. The chain carries TRBV6-1 and TRBJ2-5; no reliable D call. Germline V CDR1 and CDR2: MNHNS, SASEGT. The CDR3 loop spans 15 amino acids. The CDR3, as DNA: TGTGCCAGCAGTGAAGAAGTAGGGTACCAAGAGACCCGGTACTTC. Residues: CASSEEVGYQETRYF.

The V and J genes are TRBV24-1 and TRBJ2-2, with D tentatively TRBD1 (5 bases). The CDR3 length is 15 residues. Trimming took off 2 bases at V and 3 bases at J, with 9 bases between the two ends. CDR1 and CDR2 (germline): KGHDR, SFDVKD. CDR3 DNA: TGTGCCACCAGTGATTCGGACAATGACACCGGGGAGCTGTTTTTT. This translates into CATSDSDNDTGELFF.

This clonotype was seen ten or more times. The chain joins TRBV6-1 to TRBJ2-7; TRBD2 might be the D (6 bases). V dropped 6 bases and J dropped 4 bases, with 13 bases sitting between them. This CDR3 spans 13 amino acids. Germline V gene lookup returns CDR1 MNHNS and CDR2 SASEGT. CDR3 region: CASRGDFLYEQYF. The CDR3 DNA reads TGTGCCAGCAGAGGGGACTTCTTATACGAGCAGTACTTC.

Ten or more counts support this clonotype. V is TRBV7-9 and J is TRBJ2-7, with 8 nucleotides matching TRBD2. The CDR3 consists of 14 residues. The J segment lost 6 bases and the V segment lost 4 bases, leaving 8 bases of the junction unmatched. The germline gives CDR1 SEHNR, CDR2 FQNEAQ (reference sequence). DNA for the CDR3: TGTGCCAGCAGCTCTCCCTGGACTAGCCCCGAGCAGTACTTC. It codes for CASSSPWTSPEQYF.

As concerns this clonotype: A much larger clone sits a single nucleotide away, making a read error possible. CDR3 bases: TGTGCCAGCAGCTTACCAGGCGGGACAGGGGGCGAGCAGTACTTC. Its protein product is CASSLPGGTGGEQYF. This chain joins TRBV7-9 and TRBJ2-7; 11 bases match TRBD1. The CDR3 loop spans 15 amino acids. V lost 2 bases and J lost 6; bases outside the gene matches: 6. The germline gives CDR1 SEHNR, CDR2 FQNEAQ (reference sequence).

This clonotype was detected many times. This chain uses TRBV10-3 with TRBJ1-1; D gene unclear. This CDR3 spans 14 amino acids. Germline V CDR1 and CDR2: ENHRY, SYGVKD. V shed 6 bases and J shed 0 bases, with 11 bases lying between them. CDR3 protein: CAIRVTLMNTEAFF. CDR3 nucleotide sequence: TGTGCCATCAGAGTGACCCTCATGAACACTGAAGCTTTCTTT.

This clonotype was found many times. The chain links TRBV2 to TRBJ1-1, with unresolved D. The CDR3 totals 14 residues. Germline CDR1 and CDR2: SNHLY and FYNNEI. The ends were cut back, 6 bases at V and 5 bases at J, with 16 bases in the middle. The chain's CDR3 is CASRGRRGETEAFF. The CDR3 nucleotides are TGTGCCAGCAGAGGGCGGCGGGGAGAAACTGAAGCTTTCTTT.

This clonotype has a count of ten or more. This chain joins TRBV28 and TRBJ1-1; D is uncertain. In germline, CDR1 is MDHEN, CDR2 SYDVKM. The germline V and J ends were trimmed by 7 bases and 3 bases, with 6 bases remaining between them. The CDR3 extends over 11 amino acids. The CDR3 sequence: CASTSDTEAFF. CDR3 bases: TGTGCCAGCACCTCGGACACTGAAGCTTTCTTT. The full variable domain, completed using reference TRBV28 and TRBJ1-1, is DVKVTQSSRYLVKRTGEKVFLECVQDMDHENMFWYRQDPGLGLRLIYFSYDVKMKEKGDIPEGYSVSREKKERFSLILESASTNQTSMYLCASTSDTEAFFGQGTRLTVV.

This clonotype was counted at least ten times. The chain joins TRBV3-1 to TRBJ1-1; D gene unclear. The CDR3 runs to 11 residues. V was cut by 4 bases and J by 3 bases, with 3 bases left in between. Germline V CDR1 and CDR2: LGHDT, YNNKEL (reference sequence). In nucleotides, the CDR3 is TGTGCCAGCAGCCTGTACACTGAAGCTTTCTTT. This encodes CASSLYTEAFF. Based on the CDR3 plus reference TRBV3-1 and TRBJ1-1, the full variable domain is DTAVSQTPKYLVTQMGNDKSIKCEQNLGHDTMYWYKQDSKKFLKIMFSYNNKELIINETVPNRFSPKSPDKAHLNLHINSLELGDSAVYFCASSLYTEAFFGQGTRLTVV.

The chain combines TRBV19 with TRBJ1-4; D gene unclear. Germline CDR1 and CDR2: LNHDA and SQIVND (reference sequence). Trimming removed 6 bases from V and 7 bases from J, with 15 bases in between. The length of the CDR3 is 14 residues. CDR3 amino acids: CASSTDRWGEKLFF. The CDR3 DNA follows: TGTGCCAGTAGCACAGACCGGTGGGGTGAAAAACTGTTTTTT.

CDR3 amino acids: CSAREGGSQNTGELFF. The CDR3 DNA follows: TGCAGTGCTAGAGAAGGGGGCAGCCAGAACACCGGGGAGCTGTTTTTT. The rearrangement joins TRBV20-1 to TRBJ2-2, with 7 bases identical to TRBD1. This CDR3 has 16 amino acids. Germline loops: CDR1 DFQATT, CDR2 SNEGSKA (reference sequence). V gave up 0 bases and J gave up 1 base; unmatched junction bases: 5.

There are many counts of this clonotype. V usage is TRBV20-1 and J usage is TRBJ2-7, with 12 bases matching TRBD2. From germline, CDR1 is DFQATT and CDR2 SNEGSKA (reference sequence). V lost 3 bases to trimming and J lost 0 bases; unmatched junction nucleotides: 6. CDR3 length equals 16 residues. CDR3 sequence reads: CSASHRTSGTSYEQYF. The CDR3 DNA reads as TGCAGTGCTAGTCACAGGACTAGCGGGACCTCCTACGAGCAGTACTTC.

Many counts were recorded for this clonotype. The rearrangement links TRBV27 to TRBJ2-3, with D unclear. The CDR3 runs 14 residues. CDR1 is MNHEY and CDR2 is SMNVEV in the germline V gene (reference sequence). Trimming shortened V by 2 bases and J by 4 bases, and 10 bases separated the two germline ends. The CDR3 DNA sequence: TGTGCCAGCAGTTTAGGACCCTTTCCAGATACGCAGTATTTT. Translation gives CASSLGPFPDTQYF.

On this clonotype itself: An end of the junction differs from the germline gene, which may be a read error. This chain connects TRBV4-2 to TRBJ1-1; D remains unclear. Germline V gene lookup returns CDR1 LGHNA and CDR2 YNFKEQ. The CDR3 contains 14 residues. This CDR3 is CASSQVTRNPEAFF. As DNA, the CDR3 is TGTGCCAGCAGCCAAGTGACAAGGAACCCTGAAGCTTTCTTT.

This clonotype appeared many times. V is TRBV2 and J is TRBJ2-1; the match to TRBD2 covers 9 bases. CDR3 length: 19 residues. V was pared by 1 base and J by 6 bases, with 16 bases of the junction left unmatched. The germline CDR1 and CDR2 sequences are SNHLY and FYNNEI. The CDR3 sequence: CASSEEGLFGAGGINEQFF. As DNA, the CDR3 is TGTGCCAGCAGTGAAGAGGGTCTTTTTGGTGCGGGGGGGATCAATGAGCAGTTCTTC.

This clonotype has just a few counts. This chain links TRBV11-2 with TRBJ2-3; 7 nucleotides match TRBD2. The V and J ends lost 5 bases and 1 base, in that order; junction bases with no gene match: 6. Looked up from germline, CDR1 is SGHAT and CDR2 is FQNNGV. CDR3 size: 15 residues. The CDR3 bases are TGTGCCAGCAGCCCCGGGGCGGGGGGCACAGATACGCAGTATTTT. Translation: CASSPGAGGTDTQYF.

The chain joins TRBV4-1 to TRBJ2-2, with TRBD1 identical over 9 bases. Trimming at V came to 3 bases and at J to 1 base, leaving 6 bases not matched to a gene. The CDR3 is made up of 17 amino acids. Germline CDR1 is MGHRA and CDR2 is YSYEKL. CDR3 sequence (DNA): TGCGCCAGCAGCCACAGCCGGGACAGGGTGAACACCGGGGAGCTGTTTTTT. This translates into CASSHSRDRVNTGELFF.

This clonotype was detected a few times. The chain carries TRBV3-1 and TRBJ2-7; D unclear. Per germline, CDR1 LGHDT and CDR2 YNNKEL (reference sequence). V lost 0 bases and J lost 5, with 11 bases in between. The CDR3 spans 14 residues. The CDR3 here is CASSQEPRPHEQYF. The DNA for the CDR3 is TGTGCCAGCAGCCAAGAACCGCGGCCTCACGAGCAGTACTTC.

In its sample, this clonotype was seen many times. The rearrangement links TRBV2 to TRBJ1-2, with D maybe TRBD1 (6 bases). Looked up from germline, CDR1 is SNHLY and CDR2 is FYNNEI. Deletions cut 4 bases from V and 7 bases from J, with 16 bases between. The CDR3 consists of 14 residues. The CDR3 loop is CASSADSPFGGYTF. The DNA for the CDR3 is TGTGCCAGCAGTGCGGACAGCCCCTTCGGTGGCTACACCTTC.

At least ten counts were recorded for this clonotype. The chain combines TRBV3-1 with TRBJ2-3, with 7 bases fitting TRBD2. With V trimmed by 1 base and J by 6 bases, 7 bases remained unmatched. The CDR3 has 15 residues. Germline V gene sequence: CDR1 LGHDT, CDR2 YNNKEL (reference sequence). The CDR3 bases are TGTGCCAGCAGCCAAGGTCCAGCGGGGTCCGATACGCAGTATTTT. Its translation is CASSQGPAGSDTQYF.

There are many counts of this clonotype. CDR3 region: CASSRDRRGAGEQYF. The CDR3 nucleotides are TGTGCCAGCAGCCGGGACCGACGGGGCGCCGGAGAGCAGTACTTC. The rearrangement joins TRBV12-3 or TRBV12-4 to TRBJ2-7, with D perhaps assigned TRBD1 or TRBD2 (5 bases each). This CDR3 has 15 amino acids. V was pared by 6 bases and J by 7 bases, with 22 bases between.

This clonotype was seen ten or more times. The chain uses TRBV6-1 and TRBJ1-5; no definite D call. The V gene lost 4 bases and the J gene lost 0 bases, with 10 bases spanning the gap. CDR3 length: 15 residues. CDR1 is MNHNS, CDR2 SASEGT, per germline. Here the CDR3 DNA reads TGTGCCAGCAGTGGACGGCGGGGTAGCAATCAGCCCCAGCATTTT. Translation: CASSGRRGSNQPQHF.

Many counts were recorded for this clonotype. The CDR3 loop is CASGPPGLKNPNEQFF. CDR3 bases: TGTGCTAGTGGTCCCCCCGGACTAAAAAACCCCAATGAGCAGTTCTTC. This rearrangement joins TRBV12-5 to TRBJ2-1; D may be TRBD2 (6 bases). V lost 5 bases and J 6 bases, leaving 20 bases between the germline ends. CDR3 length: 16 residues. CDR1 is LGHNT and CDR2 is FRNRAP in the germline V gene.

This clonotype appeared many times. The V and J genes are TRBV14 and TRBJ1-2; the D is unclear. CDR1 is SGHDN, CDR2 FVKESK, per germline. The CDR3 covers 13 residues. The germline V and J ends were trimmed by 1 base and 1 base, with 4 bases remaining between them. The DNA for the CDR3 is TGTGCCAGCAGCCAAGGAGATAACTATGGCTACACCTTC. Encoded protein: CASSQGDNYGYTF.

In its sample, this clonotype was seen many times. The rearrangement links TRBV13 to TRBJ2-7; D unclear. This CDR3 comprises 11 residues. V lost 5 bases, J lost 3 bases, and 5 bases lay in between. The germline CDR1 and CDR2 sequences are PRHDT and FYEKMQ (reference sequence). The CDR3 here is CASSPYYEQYF. CDR3 coding DNA: TGTGCCAGCAGCCCATACTACGAGCAGTACTTC.

The rearrangement uses TRBV20-1 and TRBJ1-4; unclear D gene. Germline V gene lookup returns CDR1 DFQATT and CDR2 SNEGSKA (reference sequence). The CDR3 spans 12 residues. V was cut by 0 bases and J by 9 bases, with 8 bases left in between. In nucleotides, the CDR3 is TGCAGTGCTAGAGAAAAAGGGAAAAAACTGTTTTTT. Amino acids: CSAREKGKKLFF.